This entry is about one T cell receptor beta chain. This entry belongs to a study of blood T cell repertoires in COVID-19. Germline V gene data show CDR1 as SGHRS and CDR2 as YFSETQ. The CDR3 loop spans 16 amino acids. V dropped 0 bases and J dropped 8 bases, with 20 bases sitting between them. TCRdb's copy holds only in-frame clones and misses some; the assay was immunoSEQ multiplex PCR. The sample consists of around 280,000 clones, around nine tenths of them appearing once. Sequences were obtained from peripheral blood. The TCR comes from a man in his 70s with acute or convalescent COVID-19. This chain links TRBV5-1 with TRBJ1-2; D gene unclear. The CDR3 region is CASSLAVSIKGDGYTF. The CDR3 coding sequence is TGCGCCAGCAGCTTGGCCGTGTCAATAAAGGGAGACGGCTACACCTTC.